This T cell receptor (beta chain) comes out of a study of blood T cells in healthy people across ages (dated by TCRdb to between 2014 and 2016). A note on the overall study: In model experiments, template switching captured roughly one uniquely barcoded TCR beta cDNA molecule for every two T cells. Donors were grouped into four age groups: young (average 16 years), middle-aged (39), aged (around 62) and long-lived (around 82). The study measured age-related changes in TCR beta repertoire diversity using deep sequencing normalized with unique cDNA molecular identifiers. For two donors (one aged 18 to 29 and one aged 80 or older), the study analyzed two additional independent replicas of 1 million unique cDNA reads from the same blood draw. Donors of different ages were randomly distributed across sequencing lanes to avoid experimental bias. Overall study results and their limits: There was a strong correlation between observed TCR beta diversity and the percentage of naive T cells measured by flow cytometry. Because profiling used bulk unsorted PBMCs, naive and antigen-experienced compartments could not be compared conclusively. Compared with the aged group, more naive CD4+ T cells, fewer expanded clones and increased TCR diversity were shown by the long-lived group, suggesting age selection. Observed TCR beta diversity per million T cells fell roughly linearly with age, and a significant reduction was already apparent by age around 40. Total diversity estimates from one million sequenced T cells were considered lower bounds and underestimates. The CMV infection status of donors was not known, potentially confounding age-related changes in expanded clonotypes.

Receptor libraries were prepared by 5' RACE. Reads for this sample came from an Illumina HiSeq 2500. A second PCR of roughly 7 to 11 cycles was performed with a sample-barcoded 5' primer and a J-beta primer mix. Each TCR beta cDNA molecule received a unique molecular identifier from a template-switch 5' adaptor carrying 12 random nucleotides. At least 2.5 million CDR3-containing paired-end reads were obtained from each sample. First-strand cDNA synthesis was performed from all RNA using the Mint cDNA synthesis kit, with priming by a TRBC-specific oligonucleotide. Following uracil-DNA glycosylase treatment, a first 18-cycle PCR with universal primers M1SS and BC2_uni_R was performed on all cDNA. As for how the authors treated the data: Normalization of each sample was performed by random selection of 1 million high-quality reads, each carrying a distinct molecular identifier. Instead of being binned into consensus sequences, reads that shared molecular identifiers were thrown out. MiTCR, run with a Q25 quality threshold and the strictest error-elimination algorithm, handled CDR3 identification, clonotype clustering and error correction. A nonparametric unseen species model using Euler transformation provided a lower-bound estimate of total TCR beta diversity. TCRdb reprocessing: public reads trimmed at Q25 with fastp, clones called with MiXCR, in-frame beta chains kept. Every distinct CDR3 protein forms one entry, paired with its most common genes and DNA. V and J calls and clone size were set by TCRdb, not the authors. The sample records around 1,600,000 distinct CDR3 sequences, approximately 39% of which are singletons. Approximately 4% of the sample is in the top ten clones.

This clonotype was detected only a few times. No antigen is known for it. No base qualities exist here, and no much larger clone lies one base off it. The 40 or so donors, aged 6 to 90 years, were systemically healthy Caucasian individuals from Russia. Ten milliliters of peripheral blood were drawn from each donor into EDTA-treated Vacutainer tubes. Ficoll-Paque density-gradient centrifugation was used to isolate PBMCs, with at least 7 million per sample. Trizol reagent was used to extract total RNA from the PBMCs, yielding at least 5.5 micrograms per sample. For every donor, flow cytometry on a PBMC aliquot measured the percentage of naive CD45RAhigh/CD27high T cells. The germline V gene encodes CDR1 SGDLS and CDR2 YYNGEE. The CDR3 spans 14 residues, from the cysteine through the phenylalanine. This entry keeps only the CDR3 DNA: 42 bases, framed from base 1. V loses 0 bases of germline sequence and J loses 2 bases, and the interval between the two ends is 8 bases.

The sequenced material came from blood. The chain was built from TRBV9 and TRBJ1-1; perhaps TRBD1 is the D gene, with 5 bases matching. The TCR sequence derives from a young woman in good health. Here is the DNA: TGTGCCAGCAGCGTAGGGGGCAAAAACACTGAAGCTTTCTTT. It specifies CASSVGGKNTEAFF.